This T cell receptor beta chain was captured by sequencing in a study of shared clonotypes between healthy human individuals (dated by TCRdb to about 2020). Some background on the complete study: A few men and a couple of women, aged 18 to 49 years, made up the cohort. For each donor, three plates each were used for CD4 naive and CD4 memory, two plates were used for CD8 naive, and one plate was used for CD8 memory. To estimate repertoire size and how much clonotype sharing occurs between individuals, the study deeply sequenced the blood TCR repertoires of five healthy adults. To increase sequencing depth and limit assay-specific biases, TCR repertoire library preparation and sequencing were carried out by different laboratories using diverse techniques. Per donor, leukapheresis produced somewhere between about 0.8 and 9 billion PBMCs. General conclusions and limits of the study: Higher generation probabilities were observed for clonotypes shared by all four sorted-subset donors than for non-shared clonotypes. Estimated clonotype richness was generally larger for naive than for memory subsets. The genetic and exposure-history diversity represented was limited by the small number of donors. Even with the large sequencing depth, rarefaction of the sorted-subset datasets indicated that sequencing was incomplete. Across several donors, roughly 5.1% of naive CD4, roughly 3.8% of naive CD8, approximately 2.5% of memory CD4, and under 0.45% of memory CD8 clonotypes were shared. Pairwise subsampling led to the expectation that sequencing depth would affect the degree of clonotype sharing among donors. Sampling was restricted to blood, and TCR repertoires in tissues likely differ from the TCR repertoires found in blood.

The V end loses 4 bases and the J end loses 1 base, and a stretch of 13 bases separates them. The CDR3 numbers 15 residues from cysteine through phenylalanine. CDR3 DNA is the only sequence kept; it has 45 bases, read in frame from the first base. CDR1 is given as MNHNS and CDR2 as SASEGT, both from the germline V gene. Using the deep immunoSEQ assay, TCR CDR3 regions were amplified from genomic DNA by multiplex PCR. Extracted genomic DNA from each cell subset was spread evenly across all wells of several immunoSEQ 96-well plates, with each plate serving as a replicate. For sorted subsets, each replicate PCR was loaded with around 200 ng genomic DNA, equivalent to some 27,000 T cell genomes. Purified libraries were measured with a Qubit 3.0 fluorometer, size-checked on a Bioanalyzer 2100, and measured again with the KAPA Library Quantification kit. Every immunoSEQ 96-well plate was sequenced on a dedicated single-read 150-cycle Illumina NextSeq 550 flow cell. The authors processed their data as follows. Because only junctional sequences without quality scores were contained in the immunoSEQ output, filtering matching that applied to full-length reads could not be performed. Sequences were annotated with PyIR, a Python wrapper for IgBLAST v1.9, using IMGT germline references to assign V/J genes and CDR3. Any read was removed if the V/J assignment was weak (E-value above 1e-6), the CDR3 was missing, or the read contained stop codons, out-of-frame junctions, or ambiguous translated residues. V3J clonotypes were defined by identical inferred V gene, J gene, and CDR3 amino acid sequence. To compute the percentage overlap between repertoires, the number of shared unique clonotypes was divided by the size of the smaller repertoire. RTK rarefaction, the Chao1 estimator, and Recon v2.1 estimates of unobserved clonotypes were used to assess repertoire richness. Generation probabilities were computed with OLGA for all TCRbeta clonotypes obtained by the gDNA method from a few donors. This immuneACCESS table, as held by TCRdb, lists in-frame sequences with V and J called but not all clones. Of the missing ones, under half trace to an unresolved V gene in checked studies; the others have no known cause. The DNA was the basis for D and trimming; V, J and clone size are from that table. Here the sample has 2,500,000 or so clones; 90% to 95% occur a single time. Of the sample, roughly 0.15% is held by the ten largest clones.

Healthy HIV-negative adults with no recently reported acute infections or vaccinations were included as donors. Every donor was a Caucasian adult residing in Nashville, Tennessee, USA. CD4+ T cells were enriched by magnetic negative selection, after which naive cells were positively selected on CD45RA and the negative fraction was taken as the memory subset. Blood was obtained by leukapheresis, after which PBMCs were separated by Ficoll-Histopaque density gradient centrifugation and cryopreserved in liquid nitrogen vapor phase. Purity and quantity of every magnetically sorted T cell population were checked by analytical flow cytometry. Each sorted fraction had its genomic DNA isolated and then quantified by UV absorbance on a Nanodrop 2000c. For this clone: What antigen it recognizes has not been identified. No base quality values were provided; no much bigger clone lies one nucleotide off.

The receptor comes from a man aged 18 to 30 in good health. Sequencing used naive CD4+ T cells sorted from blood. Explained via the paper, the cell subset or site label denotes: CD45RA+ positively selected. The chain is encoded by TRBV6-1 joined to TRBJ1-1; TRBD1 is possibly the D segment (5 matching bases). The sequenced DNA is TGTGCCAGCAGTGCCCTGGGGGGGAGGAACACTGAAGCTTTCTTT. This codes for CASSALGGRNTEAFF.